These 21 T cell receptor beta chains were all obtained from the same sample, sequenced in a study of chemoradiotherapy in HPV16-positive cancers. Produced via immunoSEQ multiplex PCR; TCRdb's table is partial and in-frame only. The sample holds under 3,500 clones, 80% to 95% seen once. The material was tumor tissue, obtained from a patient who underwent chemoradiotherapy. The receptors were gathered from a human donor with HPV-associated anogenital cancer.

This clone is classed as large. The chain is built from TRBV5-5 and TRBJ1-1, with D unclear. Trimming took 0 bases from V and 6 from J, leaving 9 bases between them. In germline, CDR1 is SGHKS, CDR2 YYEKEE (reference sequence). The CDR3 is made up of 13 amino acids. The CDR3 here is CASSLDVVAEAFF. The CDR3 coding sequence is TGTGCCAGCAGCTTGGACGTTGTGGCTGAAGCTTTCTTT.

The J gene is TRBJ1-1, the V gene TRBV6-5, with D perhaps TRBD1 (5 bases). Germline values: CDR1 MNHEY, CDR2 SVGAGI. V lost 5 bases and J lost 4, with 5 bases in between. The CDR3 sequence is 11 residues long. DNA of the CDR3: TGTGCCAGCAGTCAGGGCACTGAAGCTTTCTTT. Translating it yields CASSQGTEAFF.

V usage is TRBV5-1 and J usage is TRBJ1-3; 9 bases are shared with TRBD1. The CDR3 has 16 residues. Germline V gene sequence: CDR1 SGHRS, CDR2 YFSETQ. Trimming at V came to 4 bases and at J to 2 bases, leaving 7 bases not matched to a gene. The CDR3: CASSREGQGPGNTIYF. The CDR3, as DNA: TGCGCCAGCAGCAGGGAGGGACAGGGACCTGGAAACACCATATATTTT.

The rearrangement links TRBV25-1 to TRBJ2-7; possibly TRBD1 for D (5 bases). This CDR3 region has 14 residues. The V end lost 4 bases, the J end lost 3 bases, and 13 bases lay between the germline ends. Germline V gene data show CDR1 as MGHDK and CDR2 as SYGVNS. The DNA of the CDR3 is TGTGCCAGCAGTGGACGACAGCCCTACTACGAGCAGTACTTC. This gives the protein CASSGRQPYYEQYF.

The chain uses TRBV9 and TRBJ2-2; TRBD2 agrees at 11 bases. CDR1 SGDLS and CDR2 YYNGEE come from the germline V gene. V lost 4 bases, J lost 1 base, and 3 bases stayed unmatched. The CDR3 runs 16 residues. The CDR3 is CASSIGLAGNTGELFF. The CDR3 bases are TGTGCCAGCAGCATCGGACTAGCGGGGAACACCGGGGAGCTGTTTTTT.

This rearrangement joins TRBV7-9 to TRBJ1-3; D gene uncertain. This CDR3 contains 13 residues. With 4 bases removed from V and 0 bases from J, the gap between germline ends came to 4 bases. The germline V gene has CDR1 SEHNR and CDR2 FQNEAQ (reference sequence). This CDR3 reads CASSSYSGNTIYF. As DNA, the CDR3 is TGTGCCAGCAGCTCGTACTCTGGAAACACCATATATTTT. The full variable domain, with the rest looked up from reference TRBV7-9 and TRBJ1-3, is DTGVSQNPRHKITKRGQNVTFRCDPISEHNRLYWYRQTLGQGPEFLTYFQNEAQLEKSRLLSDRFSAERPKGSFSTLEIQRTEQGDSAMYLCASSSYSGNTIYFGEGSWLTVV.

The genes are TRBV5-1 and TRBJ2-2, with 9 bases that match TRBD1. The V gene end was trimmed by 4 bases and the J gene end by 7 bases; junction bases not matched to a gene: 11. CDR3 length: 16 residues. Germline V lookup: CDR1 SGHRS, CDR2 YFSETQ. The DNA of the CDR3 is TGCGCCAGCAGCGAAGGGACAGGGAAACAAATCGGGGAGCTGTTTTTT. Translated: CASSEGTGKQIGELFF.

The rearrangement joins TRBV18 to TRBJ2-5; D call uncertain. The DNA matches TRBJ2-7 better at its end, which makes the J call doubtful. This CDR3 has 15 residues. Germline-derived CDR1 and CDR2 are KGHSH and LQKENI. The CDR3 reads CASSPSRLGDFEQYF. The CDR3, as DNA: TGTGCCAGCTCACCATCTCGGCTGGGCGATTTCGAGCAGTACTTC.

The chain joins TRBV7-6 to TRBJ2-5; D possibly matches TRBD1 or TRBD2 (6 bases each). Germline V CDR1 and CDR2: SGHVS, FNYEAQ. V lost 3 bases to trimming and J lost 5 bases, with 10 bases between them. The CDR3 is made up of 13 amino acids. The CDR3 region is CASSFGGRETQYF. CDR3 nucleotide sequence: TGTGCCAGCAGCTTTGGGGGGCGGGAGACCCAGTACTTC.

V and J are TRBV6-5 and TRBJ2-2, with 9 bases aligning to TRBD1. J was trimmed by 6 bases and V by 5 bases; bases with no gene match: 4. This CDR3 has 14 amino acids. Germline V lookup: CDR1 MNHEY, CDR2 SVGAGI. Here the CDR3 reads CASSLRQGAGELFF. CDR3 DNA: TGTGCCAGCAGTCTGAGACAGGGGGCCGGGGAGCTGTTTTTT.

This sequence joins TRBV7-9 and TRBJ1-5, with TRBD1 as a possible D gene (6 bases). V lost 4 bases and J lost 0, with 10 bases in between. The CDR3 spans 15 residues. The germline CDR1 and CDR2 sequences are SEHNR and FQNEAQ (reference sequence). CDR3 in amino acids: CASSSQGSSNQPQHF. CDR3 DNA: TGTGCCAGCAGCTCGCAGGGGAGTAGCAATCAGCCCCAGCATTTT.

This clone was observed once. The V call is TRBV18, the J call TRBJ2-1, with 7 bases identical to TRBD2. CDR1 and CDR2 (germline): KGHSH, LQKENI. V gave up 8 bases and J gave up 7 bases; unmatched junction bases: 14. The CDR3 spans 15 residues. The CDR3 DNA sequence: TGTGCCAGCGGCCGCCTCGGGGGGACTTTAAATGAGCAGTTCTTC. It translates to CASGRLGGTLNEQFF.

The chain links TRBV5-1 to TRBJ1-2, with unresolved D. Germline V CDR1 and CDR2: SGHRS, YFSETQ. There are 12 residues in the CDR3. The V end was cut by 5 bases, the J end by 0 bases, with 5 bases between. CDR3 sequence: CASRPSNYGYTF. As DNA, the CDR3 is TGCGCCAGCAGACCCTCTAACTATGGCTACACCTTC.

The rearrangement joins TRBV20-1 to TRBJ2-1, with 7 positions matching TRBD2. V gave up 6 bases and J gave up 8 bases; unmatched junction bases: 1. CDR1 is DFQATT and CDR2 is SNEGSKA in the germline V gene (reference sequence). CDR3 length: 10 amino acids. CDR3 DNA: TGCAGTGCCCGGGGGGATGAGCAGTTCTTC. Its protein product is CSARGDEQFF.

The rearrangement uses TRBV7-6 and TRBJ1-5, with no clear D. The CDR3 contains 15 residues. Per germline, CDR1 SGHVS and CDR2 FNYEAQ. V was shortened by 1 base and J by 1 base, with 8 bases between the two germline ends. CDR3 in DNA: TGTGCCAGCAGCTTAGGGGGTGCGAGCAATCAGCCCCAGCATTTT. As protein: CASSLGGASNQPQHF.

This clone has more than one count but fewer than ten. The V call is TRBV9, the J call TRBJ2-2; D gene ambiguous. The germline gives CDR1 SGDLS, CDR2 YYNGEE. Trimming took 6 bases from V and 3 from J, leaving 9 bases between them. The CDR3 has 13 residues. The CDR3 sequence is CASTRSDTGELFF. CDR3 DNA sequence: TGTGCCAGCACCCGAAGTGACACCGGGGAGCTGTTTTTT.

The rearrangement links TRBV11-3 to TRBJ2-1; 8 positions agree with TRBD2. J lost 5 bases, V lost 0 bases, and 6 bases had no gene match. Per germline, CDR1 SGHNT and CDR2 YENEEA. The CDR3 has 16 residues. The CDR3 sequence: CASSLEGLGGNNEQFF. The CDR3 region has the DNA TGTGCCAGCAGCTTAGAGGGACTAGGCGGGAACAATGAGCAGTTCTTC.

CDR3 DNA sequence: TGTGCCAGTAGTAGGCTAACAGGAAATGAAAAACTGTTTTTT. Its translation: CASSRLTGNEKLFF. The V call is TRBV19, the J call TRBJ1-4; possible D gene TRBD1, 5 bases. The CDR3 has 14 residues. With 4 bases removed from V and 5 bases from J, the gap between germline ends came to 11 bases. Germline values: CDR1 LNHDA, CDR2 SQIVND (reference sequence). The entire variable domain, with the rest obtained from reference TRBV19 and TRBJ1-4, is as follows: DGGITQSPKYLFRKEGQNVTLSCEQNLNHDAMYWYRQDPGQGLRLIYYSQIVNDFQKGDIAEGYSVSREKKESFPLTVTSAQKNPTAFYLCASSRLTGNEKLFFGSGTQLSVL.

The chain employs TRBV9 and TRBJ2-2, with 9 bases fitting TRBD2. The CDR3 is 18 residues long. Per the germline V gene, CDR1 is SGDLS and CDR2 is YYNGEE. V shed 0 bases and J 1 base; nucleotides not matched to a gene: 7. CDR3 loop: CASSVVPGGGVNTGELFF. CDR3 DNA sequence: TGTGCCAGCAGCGTAGTACCGGGCGGGGGGGTGAACACCGGGGAGCTGTTTTTT.

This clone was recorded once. This CDR3 is CASSPLLARGIRTEAFF. As DNA, the CDR3 is TGTGCCAGCTCACCACTTCTGGCCAGGGGGATTCGCACTGAAGCTTTCTTT. The chain has TRBV18 and TRBJ1-1; 7 nucleotides line up with TRBD1. This CDR3 has 17 amino acids. Trimming at V came to 1 base and at J to 4 bases, leaving 12 bases not matched to a gene. From germline, CDR1 is KGHSH and CDR2 LQKENI.

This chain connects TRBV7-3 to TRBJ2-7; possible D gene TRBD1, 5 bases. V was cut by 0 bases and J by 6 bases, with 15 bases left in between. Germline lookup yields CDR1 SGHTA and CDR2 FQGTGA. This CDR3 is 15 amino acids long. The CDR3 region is CASSLTNRGISEQYF. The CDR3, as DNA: TGTGCCAGCAGCTTAACGAATAGGGGAATATCCGAGCAGTACTTC.